This is a list of T cell receptor beta chains from one sample in a study of blood T cell repertoires in COVID-19. TCRdb keeps only in-frame clones here, not all; method: immunoSEQ multiplex PCR. The table records around 140,000 clones, around 83% of them present only once. What was sequenced was peripheral blood. The receptors were sampled from a man aged 55 to 70 with active or convalescent COVID-19. Both conserved end residues are trimmed from each CDR3. Each record gives: J gene, V gene, CDR3 protein.

TRBJ2-3,TRBV7-2,ASSLVTGDLTDTQY
TRBJ1-1,TRBV9,ASTGGGRMNTEAF
TRBJ2-2,TRBV5-1,ASSLGLAGPRDGELF
TRBJ2-7,TRBV7-2,ASSPARGFGEQY
TRBJ1-1,TRBV7-8,ASSPGTGSGSTEAF
TRBJ2-1,TRBV20-1,SASRLQGADNEQF
TRBJ2-1,TRBV7-9,ASSLSSGLGGNEQF
TRBJ2-4,TRBV28,ASSLPGTGNIQY
TRBJ2-3,TRBV4-3,ASSPRTSGGTDTQY
TRBJ1-1,TRBV2,ASTPRGRNTEAF
TRBJ2-1,TRBV11-2,ASSQVRGAYNEQF
TRBJ1-2,TRBV2,ASRSGADYGYT
TRBJ1-2,TRBV7-2,ASSLEERYGYT
TRBJ1-1,TRBV30,AWRRQGVPEAF
TRBJ1-1,TRBV5-1,ASSIWTENTEAF
TRBJ1-1,TRBV30,AWAEGMGTEAF
TRBJ2-3,TRBV7-2,ASSRRSDTQY
TRBJ1-4,TRBV2,ASRVTGANEKLF
TRBJ2-1,TRBV2,ASSAPFRDMNEQF
TRBJ2-7,TRBV14,ASSQGAGEGYEQY
TRBJ1-2,TRBV5-4,ASSLVGNYGYT
TRBJ1-5,TRBV5-4,ASSPEVGPQH
TRBJ2-3,TRBV12-3/TRBV12-4,ASSPTDTQY
TRBJ2-3,TRBV4-1,ASSLPLGGGATDTQY
TRBJ2-7,TRBV20-1,SASLRGGRYEQY
TRBJ1-6,TRBV19,ASSIGFRGRDSPLH
TRBJ2-3,TRBV7-2,ASSDLIRLADSTDTQY
TRBJ2-2,TRBV5-1,ASSWTRNTGELF
TRBJ2-2,TRBV7-9,ASSKRRANTGELF
TRBJ1-3,TRBV21-1,ASSQKDRISGNTIY
TRBJ1-4,TRBV7-9,ASSLGQGKEKLF
TRBJ1-4,TRBV6-1,ASSENQGTNEKLF
TRBJ1-2,TRBV25-1,ASSAMPGQGSVYGYT
TRBJ1-4,TRBV29-1,SVGTGINEKLF
TRBJ1-2,TRBV5-1,ASTPTGQGLWGYT
TRBJ1-1,TRBV5-1,ASSLTGSIMNTEAF
TRBJ2-7,TRBV7-9,ASSRGTSGAYSYEQY
TRBJ1-5,TRBV18,ASSLRQGAEPQH
TRBJ2-7,TRBV29-1,SVELGHSYEQY
TRBJ1-5,TRBV10-2,ASSEHPNQPQH
TRBJ1-1,TRBV5-6,ASSPISRGNTEAF
TRBJ1-2,TRBV29-1,SVGTGVTYGYT
TRBJ1-1,TRBV30,AWIEVNTEAF
TRBJ1-6,TRBV27,ASNPGRAYNSPLH
TRBJ1-2,TRBV27,ASMMIGTGGIHGYT
TRBJ1-3,TRBV7-6,ASSSPAFSGNTIY
TRBJ1-6,TRBV29-1,SVGEGYNSPLH
TRBJ2-7,TRBV9,ASSGTGTYYEQY
TRBJ1-4,TRBV18,ASSPRQGGFEKLF